These 32 T cell receptor beta chains were sequenced from one sample in a study of CD8 T cells in ankylosing spondylitis. These TCRs are of unknown antigen specificity. TCRdb re-called the 5' RACE reads with MiXCR, one entry per CDR3 protein. The sample includes hundreds of thousands of distinct CDR3 sequences, around 26% seen only once; the top ten take about 0.92%. General study points: Blood from ankylosing spondylitis patients appeared to carry a characteristic roughly 8-variant TCR beta motif.

Sample: blood, either unsorted or a sorted T cell fraction (not recorded which). These receptors came from a male donor with ankylosing spondylitis.

The chain has TRBV12-3 or TRBV12-4 and TRBJ2-5; 9 bases agree with TRBD1. This CDR3 region has 15 residues. The ends lost 5 bases at V and 4 bases at J; junction bases unmatched: 8. The chain's CDR3 is CASSPNTGGPETQYF. In DNA form, the CDR3 reads TGTGCCAGCAGTCCAAATACAGGGGGCCCAGAGACCCAGTACTTC.

The rearrangement joins TRBV11-1 to TRBJ2-3; 8 nucleotides line up with TRBD1. Germline V lookup: CDR1 SGHAT, CDR2 FQDESV (reference sequence). V trimming: 1 base; J trimming: 0 bases; junction bases outside the gene matches: 12. The CDR3 is 19 residues long. The CDR3 loop reads CASSLDWAGGETSTDTQYF. The CDR3 nucleotides are TGTGCCAGCAGCTTAGATTGGGCAGGGGGCGAGACTAGCACAGATACGCAGTATTTT.

At least ten counts were recorded for this clonotype. The chain carries TRBV7-9 and TRBJ2-1; 13 bases match TRBD2. The CDR3 extends over 16 amino acids. Germline loops: CDR1 SEHNR, CDR2 FQNEAQ (reference sequence). V was pared by 1 base and J by 10 bases, with 7 bases of the junction left unmatched. The CDR3 region is CASSLGRLAGGKEQFF. CDR3 DNA: TGTGCCAGCAGCTTAGGTCGACTAGCGGGAGGAAAGGAGCAGTTCTTC.

V gene TRBV7-9 combines with J gene TRBJ2-5; 7 bases agree with TRBD2. The V segment lost 0 bases and the J segment 5 bases; nucleotides outside the gene matches: 6. Germline CDR1 and CDR2: SEHNR and FQNEAQ (reference sequence). The CDR3 consists of 15 residues. The chain's CDR3 is CASSLAGTGGETQYF. The CDR3 DNA reads TGTGCCAGCAGCTTAGCAGGCACCGGGGGGGAGACCCAGTACTTC.

A single count supports this clonotype. The chain recombines TRBV7-9 with TRBJ1-3; no reliable D call. The germline gives CDR1 SEHNR, CDR2 FQNEAQ (reference sequence). Trimming took off 4 bases at V and 3 bases at J, with 7 bases between the two ends. The CDR3 runs to 13 residues. The CDR3 coding sequence is TGTGCCAGCAGCTCATGGGGTGGAAACACCATATATTTT. It encodes CASSSWGGNTIYF.

The chain joins TRBV5-1 to TRBJ2-1, with 9 positions matching TRBD2. CDR3 length: 17 residues. Germline lookup yields CDR1 SGHRS and CDR2 YFSETQ. J was trimmed by 5 bases and V by 4 bases; bases with no gene match: 13. In DNA form, the CDR3 reads TGCGCCAGCAGCCCGCCGGTAGCGGGAGTGGAGGACAATGAGCAGTTCTTC. This sequence encodes CASSPPVAGVEDNEQFF.

The genes are TRBV5-4 and TRBJ1-2; no clear D. CDR1 is SGHNT and CDR2 is YYREEE in the germline V gene (reference sequence). This CDR3 spans 16 amino acids. V lost 1 base and J lost 1, with 14 bases in between. The CDR3 DNA is TGTGCCAGCAGCTTGTTGTCGCGGCGGGATAACTATGGCTACACCTTC. The encoded protein is CASSLLSRRDNYGYTF.

This clonotype was detected only a few times. The rearrangement uses TRBV20-1 and TRBJ2-1, with a possible D match to TRBD2 (6 bases). Germline assignment: CDR1 DFQATT and CDR2 SNEGSKA (reference sequence). CDR3 size: 10 residues. The CDR3 nucleotides read TGCGGACTACTAGGGAATGAGCAGTTCTTC. It yields the protein CGLLGNEQFF.

The chain uses TRBV27 and TRBJ2-1; TRBD2 is a possible D gene (7 bases). Trimming stripped 2 bases from V and 4 bases from J, with 12 bases between. Germline V gene lookup returns CDR1 MNHEY and CDR2 SMNVEV (reference sequence). This CDR3 spans 15 amino acids. In DNA, the CDR3 is TGTGCCAGCAGTTTAGCGGGGGCTGAGTACAATGAGCAGTTCTTC. It encodes CASSLAGAEYNEQFF.

The rearrangement joins TRBV4-2 to TRBJ1-1; tentatively, D is TRBD1 (5 bases). The CDR3 totals 14 residues. V dropped 3 bases and J dropped 1 base, with 9 bases sitting between them. Germline V lookup: CDR1 LGHNA, CDR2 YNFKEQ. The CDR3 loop is CASSQGPANTEAFF. DNA for the CDR3: TGTGCCAGCAGCCAGGGGCCGGCGAACACTGAAGCTTTCTTT.

A few counts support this clonotype. J is TRBJ2-6 and V is TRBV19; no reliable D call. Trimming pared 5 bases from V and 0 bases from J, leaving 11 bases between. Germline assignment: CDR1 LNHDA and CDR2 SQIVND (reference sequence). The CDR3 has 16 amino acids. This CDR3 reads CASSSPTGSGANVLTF. For the CDR3, the DNA is TGTGCCAGTAGTTCTCCGACGGGCTCTGGGGCCAACGTCCTGACTTTC. Looking up the rest from reference TRBV19 and TRBJ2-6 gives the full variable domain: DGGITQSPKYLFRKEGQNVTLSCEQNLNHDAMYWYRQDPGQGLRLIYYSQIVNDFQKGDIAEGYSVSREKKESFPLTVTSAQKNPTAFYLCASSSPTGSGANVLTFGAGSRLTVL.

The chain combines TRBV3-1 with TRBJ2-2; D is unclear. The CDR3 is 12 residues long. Trimming removed 2 bases from V and 4 bases from J, with 2 bases in between. The germline V gene has CDR1 LGHDT and CDR2 YNNKEL (reference sequence). CDR3 DNA sequence: TGTGCCAGCAGCCAACGCACCGGGGAGCTGTTTTTT. It is translated as CASSQRTGELFF.

The rearrangement joins TRBV15 to TRBJ2-7, with D possibly TRBD1 on 5 matching bases. The V gene's germline CDR1 is LNHNV and CDR2 YYDKDF (reference sequence). The CDR3 consists of 14 residues. V gave up 0 bases and J gave up 6 bases, with 12 bases separating them. CDR3 amino acids: CATSRDQGAREQYF. Here the CDR3 DNA reads TGTGCCACCAGCAGAGATCAAGGGGCACGCGAGCAGTACTTC.

This clonotype has a handful of counts. The chain recombines TRBV7-6 with TRBJ1-6, with 7 positions matching TRBD1. The CDR3 is made up of 16 amino acids. V was clipped by 5 bases and J by 2 bases; unmatched bases: 6. From germline, CDR1 is SGHVS and CDR2 FNYEAQ. In nucleotides, the CDR3 is TGTGCCAGCAGCCGTGGACAGGCGACCTATAATTCACCCCTCCACTTT. Its translation is CASSRGQATYNSPLHF.

This clonotype was seen a handful of times. The chain combines TRBV5-1 with TRBJ2-1; TRBD1 matches at 9 bases. The V gene's germline CDR1 is SGHRS and CDR2 YFSETQ. The ends lost 4 bases at V and 5 bases at J; junction bases unmatched: 7. This CDR3 comprises 15 residues. The CDR3 is CASSQGQGLHNEQFF. The CDR3, as DNA: TGCGCCAGCAGCCAGGGACAGGGTTTACACAATGAGCAGTTCTTC.

CDR3 sequence (DNA): TGTGCCAGCAATACACAGGGGGGCTACACTGAAGCTTTCTTT. Protein sequence: CASNTQGGYTEAFF. The chain recombines TRBV6-1 with TRBJ1-1, with 8 bases that match TRBD1. Trimming took 7 bases from V and 3 from J; bases not matched to a gene: 7. The CDR3 has 14 amino acids. Germline CDR1 MNHNS, CDR2 SASEGT.

The chain links TRBV18 to TRBJ2-4, with 9 bases aligning to TRBD1. Trimming took 0 bases from V and 5 from J; bases not matched to a gene: 5. CDR3 length: 16 residues. Per germline, CDR1 KGHSH and CDR2 LQKENI. The CDR3 nucleotides are TGTGCCAGCTCACCACCCGGGACAGGGTACGAAAACATTCAGTACTTC. Translation gives CASSPPGTGYENIQYF.

CDR3 protein: CASSPVWGGRPETQYF. The DNA for the CDR3 is TGTGCCAGCAGTCCGGTTTGGGGCGGGAGGCCAGAGACCCAGTACTTC. The chain uses TRBV27 and TRBJ2-5; 8 positions agree with TRBD2. The CDR3 loop spans 16 amino acids. From germline, CDR1 is MNHEY and CDR2 SMNVEV (reference sequence). Trimming took 5 bases from V and 4 from J; bases not matched to a gene: 12.

This clonotype showed up just a few times. The V gene is TRBV15, the J gene TRBJ1-2; TRBD1 matches 11 bases. Trimming cost V 0 bases and J 8 bases; bases outside gene matches: 5. Germline CDR1 LNHNV, CDR2 YYDKDF (reference sequence). The CDR3 contains 15 residues. The CDR3 nucleotides read TGTGCCACCAGCAGAGATGGGACAGGGGGTGGCGGCTACACCTTC. Translated: CATSRDGTGGGGYTF.

V gene TRBV6-5 combines with J gene TRBJ1-3; 7 bases match TRBD1. Germline CDR1 is MNHEY and CDR2 is SVGAGI. Trimming took 1 base from V and 0 from J; bases not matched to a gene: 3. CDR3 length: 16 amino acids. In nucleotides, the CDR3 is TGTGCCAGCAGTTACTGGGACAGAGTCTCTGGAAACACCATATATTTT. Translated: CASSYWDRVSGNTIYF.

This chain connects TRBV11-1 to TRBJ1-5, with D perhaps matching TRBD1 (5 bases). Germline values: CDR1 SGHAT, CDR2 FQDESV (reference sequence). Between the trimmed V and J ends, which lost 3 bases and 5 bases, there was a span of 8 bases. The CDR3 is 13 residues long. CDR3 nucleotide sequence: TGTGCCAGCAGCTTTAAGGGGTATCAGCCCCAGCATTTT. This translates into CASSFKGYQPQHF.

The rearrangement links TRBV6-1 to TRBJ1-4; D is possibly TRBD1 (5 bases). V was pared by 5 bases and J by 3 bases, with 10 bases between. This CDR3 contains 14 residues. CDR1 is MNHNS, CDR2 SASEGT, per germline. The CDR3 is CASSPMTANEKLFF. DNA for the CDR3: TGTGCCAGCAGTCCTATGACAGCTAATGAAAAACTGTTTTTT.

This sequence joins TRBV15 and TRBJ2-4, with D possibly TRBD1 on 5 matching bases. V was trimmed by 4 bases and J by 0 bases, leaving 13 bases between them. This CDR3 is built from 16 residues. Germline V gives CDR1 LNHNV, CDR2 YYDKDF (reference sequence). The CDR3 spells CATSIDSLIAKNIQYF. As DNA, the CDR3 is TGTGCCACCAGCATCGACAGTCTAATAGCCAAAAACATTCAGTACTTC.

This rearrangement joins TRBV5-1 to TRBJ1-3; D uncertain. Trimming removed 4 bases from V and 4 bases from J, with 18 bases in between. Looked up from germline, CDR1 is SGHRS and CDR2 is YFSETQ. The CDR3 spans 16 residues. The CDR3 sequence: CASSPLTTGVGNTIYF. DNA of the CDR3: TGCGCCAGCAGCCCCCTGACAACGGGAGTCGGAAACACCATATATTTT.

The rearrangement uses TRBV12-3 or TRBV12-4 and TRBJ1-6; the D is unclear. The CDR3 length is 14 residues. V gave up 5 bases and J gave up 11 bases, with 16 bases separating them. For the CDR3, the DNA is TGTGCCAGCAGTCCCCGACTAGGAGAGGCACCCCTCCACTTT. Protein product: CASSPRLGEAPLHF.

This chain uses TRBV24-1 with TRBJ2-1; 14 bases agree with TRBD2. Trimming cost V 6 bases and J 15 bases; bases outside gene matches: 9. CDR3 size: 14 residues. The germline V gene encodes CDR1 KGHDR and CDR2 SFDVKD. The CDR3 region has the DNA TGTGCCACCAGTCGCCCGGGACTAGCGGGAGAGTGGTTCTTC. Its protein product is CATSRPGLAGEWFF.

This clonotype turned up a few times. The chain has TRBV15 and TRBJ2-5; D could derive from TRBD1 or TRBD2 (6 bases each). V gave up 0 bases and J gave up 2 bases, with 16 bases separating them. CDR1 LNHNV and CDR2 YYDKDF come from the germline V gene (reference sequence). The CDR3 has 17 residues. CDR3 sequence reads: CATSRDRGRGAQETQYF. The CDR3 bases are TGTGCCACCAGCAGAGATCGCGGTAGGGGGGCTCAAGAGACCCAGTACTTC.

The chain links TRBV24-1 to TRBJ2-1; 9 nucleotides agree with TRBD1. CDR3 length: 20 residues. Germline V gene sequence: CDR1 KGHDR, CDR2 SFDVKD. V lost 5 bases and J lost 6; bases outside the gene matches: 22. The CDR3 DNA reads TGTGCCACCAGTGGCAACATCCGGGACAGGGTGATGGTACCCTTCAATGAGCAGTTCTTC. Translated: CATSGNIRDRVMVPFNEQFF.

V and J are TRBV29-1 and TRBJ2-7, with 7 positions matching TRBD1. The CDR3 loop spans 14 amino acids. Trimming took 3 bases from V and 0 from J; bases not matched to a gene: 5. Germline V lookup: CDR1 SQVTM, CDR2 ANQGSEA. For the CDR3, the DNA is TGCAGCGTTGAGGGGACAGAGAGCTCCTACGAGCAGTACTTC. It translates to CSVEGTESSYEQYF.

V is TRBV5-1 and J is TRBJ1-2; maybe TRBD1 (6 bases). V was cut by 3 bases and J by 4 bases, with 13 bases left in between. CDR1 and CDR2 (germline): SGHRS, YFSETQ. The CDR3 runs 14 residues. The CDR3 DNA is TGCGCCAGCAGCTCTGGACAGCCTTCCTATGGCTACACCTTC. Residues: CASSSGQPSYGYTF.

This clonotype was found a few times. V gene TRBV7-9 combines with J gene TRBJ1-2; D gene unclear. Between the trimmed V and J ends, which lost 1 base and 1 base, there was a span of 13 bases. Germline V CDR1 and CDR2: SEHNR, FQNEAQ (reference sequence). This CDR3 is built from 16 residues. As DNA, the CDR3 is TGTGCCAGCAGCTTAGGGTCAATCGGCAATAACTATGGCTACACCTTC. This translates into CASSLGSIGNNYGYTF. The full variable domain, in which reference TRBV7-9 and TRBJ1-2 provide the parts outside the CDR3, is DTGVSQNPRHKITKRGQNVTFRCDPISEHNRLYWYRQTLGQGPEFLTYFQNEAQLEKSRLLSDRFSAERPKGSFSTLEIQRTEQGDSAMYLCASSLGSIGNNYGYTFGSGTRLTVV.

This clonotype was counted between two and nine times. The rearrangement links TRBV20-1 to TRBJ1-1; possibly TRBD1 for D (5 bases). Trimming pared 6 bases from V and 1 base from J, leaving 9 bases between. This CDR3 region has 12 residues. The germline gives CDR1 DFQATT, CDR2 SNEGSKA (reference sequence). CDR3 sequence reads: CSATGGNTEAFF. CDR3 DNA sequence: TGCAGTGCAACCGGGGGGAACACTGAAGCTTTCTTT.